The rows below give T cell receptor beta chains drawn from one sample of a study of blood T cell repertoires in COVID-19. Repertoires were generated with immunoSEQ multiplex PCR, while TCRdb's copy carries only in-frame clones and drops some. The table includes 88,000 or so clones, roughly four fifths detected once. Sequencing was carried out using peripheral blood. The receptors derive from a man older than 75 with acute or convalescent COVID-19. Each CDR3 is given with its conserved first and last residue. Each record gives: J gene, CDR3 length, V gene, CDR3 protein.

j_call: TRBJ2-5; cdr3_length: 15; v_call: TRBV4-2; cdr3_aa: CASSQGTVSEETQYF
j_call: TRBJ2-7; cdr3_length: 12; v_call: TRBV4-1; cdr3_aa: CARAYRAYEQYF
j_call: TRBJ1-2; cdr3_length: 13; v_call: TRBV6-5; cdr3_aa: CASRQGENYGYTF
j_call: TRBJ1-3; cdr3_length: 13; v_call: TRBV2; cdr3_aa: CASTTGTGNTIYF
j_call: TRBJ1-6; cdr3_length: 14; v_call: TRBV9; cdr3_aa: CASGRLSYNSPLHF
j_call: TRBJ1-2; cdr3_length: 12; v_call: TRBV6-5; cdr3_aa: CASRQPNYGYTF
j_call: TRBJ2-7; cdr3_length: 16; v_call: TRBV7-2; cdr3_aa: CASSSGLAGGRYEQYF
j_call: TRBJ2-1; cdr3_length: 13; v_call: TRBV29-1; cdr3_aa: CSVEPGLAVEQFF
j_call: TRBJ1-1; cdr3_length: 14; v_call: TRBV6-5; cdr3_aa: CASSRDRGNSEAFF
j_call: TRBJ1-1; cdr3_length: 17; v_call: TRBV18; cdr3_aa: CASSPTGGGSTNTEAFF
j_call: TRBJ1-4; cdr3_length: 11; v_call: TRBV3-1/TRBV3-2; cdr3_aa: CASSPGQGLFF
j_call: TRBJ1-2; cdr3_length: 15; v_call: TRBV6-5; cdr3_aa: CASSYGRGGNYGYTF
j_call: TRBJ2-3; cdr3_length: 16; v_call: TRBV5-1; cdr3_aa: CASSLNVGGGTDTQYF
j_call: TRBJ2-3; cdr3_length: 13; v_call: TRBV12-3/TRBV12-4; cdr3_aa: CASSLARTDTQYF
j_call: TRBJ2-2; cdr3_length: 15; v_call: TRBV7-3; cdr3_aa: CASSLLRRGGGELFF
j_call: TRBJ2-5; cdr3_length: 16; v_call: TRBV9; cdr3_aa: CASSPGTSGTQETQYF
j_call: TRBJ1-6; cdr3_length: 16; v_call: TRBV2; cdr3_aa: CASSPRTGWGNSPLHF
j_call: TRBJ2-1; cdr3_length: 15; v_call: TRBV11-2; cdr3_aa: CASSSTGYFENEQFF